This T cell receptor beta chain was recovered during a study of blood T cell repertoires in COVID-19. Study in general: Acute-phase and convalescent COVID-19 samples originated in the United States, Italy and Spain. PBMCs, B-cell-depleted T cells, or T cells were the source of the cDNA or gDNA that made up the material.

In the source study's methods: For nucleated cells, counts were estimated from reference gene primer amplification. The repertoire was sequenced with immunoSEQ multiplex PCR; TCRdb's copy has only in-frame clones and lacks some. The D gene and trimming were derived from the DNA, and the V and J assignments and clone size from that table. The table records some 130,000 clones, 79% of them present only once. Looked up from germline, CDR1 is SQVTM and CDR2 is ANQGSEA. The trim removed 6 bases at V and 4 bases at J, leaving 9 bases unmatched. The CDR3 is made up of 14 amino acids. The sequence came from a woman at least 80 years old with acute or convalescent COVID-19. The V call is TRBV29-1, the J call TRBJ2-3; the match to TRBD2 covers 8 bases. The material sequenced was peripheral blood. The chain's CDR3 is CSVQNREGADTQYF. The CDR3 DNA reads TGCAGCGTCCAAAACCGGGAGGGCGCAGATACGCAGTATTTT.